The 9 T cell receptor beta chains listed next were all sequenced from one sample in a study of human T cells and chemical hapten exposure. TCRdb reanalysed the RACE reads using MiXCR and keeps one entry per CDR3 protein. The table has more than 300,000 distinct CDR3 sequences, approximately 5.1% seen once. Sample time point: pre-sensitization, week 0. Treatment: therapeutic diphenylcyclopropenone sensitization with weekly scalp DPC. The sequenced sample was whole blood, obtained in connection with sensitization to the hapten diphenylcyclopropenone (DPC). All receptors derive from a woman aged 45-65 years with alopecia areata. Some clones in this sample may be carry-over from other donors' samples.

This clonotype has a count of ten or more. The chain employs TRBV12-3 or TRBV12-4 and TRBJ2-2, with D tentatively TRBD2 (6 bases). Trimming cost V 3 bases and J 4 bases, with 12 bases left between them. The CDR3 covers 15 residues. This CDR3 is CASSLGAGSTGELFF. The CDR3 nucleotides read TGTGCCAGCAGTTTGGGAGCGGGTAGCACCGGGGAGCTGTTTTTT.

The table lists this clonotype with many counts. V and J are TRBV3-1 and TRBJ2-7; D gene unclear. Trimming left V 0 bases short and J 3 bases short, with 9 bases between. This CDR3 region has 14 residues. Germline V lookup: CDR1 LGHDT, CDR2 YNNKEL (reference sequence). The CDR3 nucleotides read TGTGCCAGCAGCCAAGATCCGGACCACTACGAGCAGTACTTC. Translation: CASSQDPDHYEQYF.

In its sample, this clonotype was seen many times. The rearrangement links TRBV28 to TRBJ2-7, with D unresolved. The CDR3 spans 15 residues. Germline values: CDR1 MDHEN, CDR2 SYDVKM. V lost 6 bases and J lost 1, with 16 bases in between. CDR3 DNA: TGTGCCAGCAGGGGTATCTGGAAGGGTTCCTACGAGCAGTACTTC. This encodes CASRGIWKGSYEQYF.

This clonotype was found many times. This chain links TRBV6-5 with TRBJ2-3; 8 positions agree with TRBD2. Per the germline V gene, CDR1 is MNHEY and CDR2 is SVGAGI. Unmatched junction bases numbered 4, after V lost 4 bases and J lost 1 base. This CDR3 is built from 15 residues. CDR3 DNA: TGTGCCAGCAGTTTATCGGGAGGGGGCACAGATACGCAGTATTTT. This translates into CASSLSGGGTDTQYF.

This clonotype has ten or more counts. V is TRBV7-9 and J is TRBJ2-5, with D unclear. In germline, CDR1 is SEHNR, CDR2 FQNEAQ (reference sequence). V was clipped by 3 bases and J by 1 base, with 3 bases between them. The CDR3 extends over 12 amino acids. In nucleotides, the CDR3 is TGTGCCAGCAGCTTCTCCCAAGAGACCCAGTACTTC. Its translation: CASSFSQETQYF. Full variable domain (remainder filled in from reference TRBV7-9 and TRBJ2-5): DTGVSQNPRHKITKRGQNVTFRCDPISEHNRLYWYRQTLGQGPEFLTYFQNEAQLEKSRLLSDRFSAERPKGSFSTLEIQRTEQGDSAMYLCASSFSQETQYFGPGTRLLVL.

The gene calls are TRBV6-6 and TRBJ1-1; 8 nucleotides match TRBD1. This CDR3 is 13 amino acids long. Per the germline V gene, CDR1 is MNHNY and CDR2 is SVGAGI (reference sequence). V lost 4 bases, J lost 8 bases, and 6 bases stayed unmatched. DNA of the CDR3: TGTGCCAGCAGTTCTCAGACAGGGGTAGAAGCTTTCTTT. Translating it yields CASSSQTGVEAFF.

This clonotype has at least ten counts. CDR3 region: CASSVSGGNQPQHF. DNA of the CDR3: TGTGCCAGCAGCGTATCTGGGGGCAATCAGCCCCAGCATTTT. The V and J genes are TRBV9 and TRBJ1-5; the D is unclear. Germline assignment: CDR1 SGDLS and CDR2 YYNGEE. V was trimmed by 1 base and J by 2 bases, leaving 7 bases between them. The CDR3 covers 14 residues.

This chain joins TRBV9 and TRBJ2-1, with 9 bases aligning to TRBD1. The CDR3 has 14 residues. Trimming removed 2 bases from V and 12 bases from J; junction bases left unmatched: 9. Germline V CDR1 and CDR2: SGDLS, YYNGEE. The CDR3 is CASSVTGGSSGQFF. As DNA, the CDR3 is TGTGCCAGCAGCGTGACAGGGGGTTCATCTGGGCAGTTCTTC.

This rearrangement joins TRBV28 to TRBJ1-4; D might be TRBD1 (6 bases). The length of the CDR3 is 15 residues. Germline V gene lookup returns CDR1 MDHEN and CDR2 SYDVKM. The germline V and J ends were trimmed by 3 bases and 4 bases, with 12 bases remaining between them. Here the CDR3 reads CASSLGDTNNEKLFF. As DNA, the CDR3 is TGTGCCAGCAGTTTGGGGGACACTAATAATGAAAAACTGTTTTTT.